The 24 T cell receptor beta chains below come from one sample, sequenced in a study of response to subunit inactivated influenza vaccine. MiXCR, run by TCRdb on the RT-PCR reads, gives a single entry per CDR3 protein. The table shows about 700,000 distinct CDR3 sequences, with about a sixth occurring only once. The starting material was PBMCs from blood, obtained 11 to 12 days after vaccination. The receptors originated from a man aged 50 to 60 who received an inactivated influenza vaccine.

This clonotype was picked up a small number of times. The CDR3 here is CASSYIGGPKTGELFF. In DNA form, the CDR3 reads TGTGCCAGCAGTTACATCGGGGGGCCTAAGACCGGGGAGCTGTTTTTT. The gene calls are TRBV6-2 or TRBV6-3 and TRBJ2-2; TRBD2 might be the D (7 bases). This CDR3 spans 16 amino acids. Per germline, CDR1 MNHEY and CDR2 SVGEGT. V was pared by 2 bases and J by 5 bases, with 15 bases between.

The rearrangement uses TRBV10-3 and TRBJ2-7; D is undetermined. The ends were cut back, 3 bases at V and 2 bases at J, with 11 bases in the middle. The CDR3 extends over 14 amino acids. Germline V gene sequence: CDR1 ENHRY, CDR2 SYGVKD. CDR3 loop: CAISDVNGPYEQYF. The DNA of the CDR3 is TGTGCCATCAGTGATGTGAACGGTCCCTACGAGCAGTACTTC.

This chain uses TRBV2 with TRBJ2-3; D could derive from TRBD1 or TRBD2 (5 bases each). V lost 3 bases, J lost 2 bases, and 12 bases lay in between. The CDR3 extends over 15 amino acids. CDR1 is SNHLY and CDR2 is FYNNEI in the germline V gene. CDR3 nucleotides: TGTGCCAGCAGTGATCCGGGGCGGAACACAGATACGCAGTATTTT. Protein product: CASSDPGRNTDTQYF.

This clonotype showed up many times. The gene calls are TRBV6-2 or TRBV6-3 and TRBJ2-1; unclear D gene. The V and J ends lost 0 bases and 6 bases respectively, with 9 bases between them. Germline V CDR1 and CDR2: MNHEY, SVGEGT. The CDR3 runs to 14 residues. In DNA, the CDR3 is TGTGCCAGCAGTTACTCGGCTCTCATCAATGAGCAGTTCTTC. Translated, it gives CASSYSALINEQFF.

In its sample, this clonotype was seen a few times. The V and J genes are TRBV5-1 and TRBJ2-5; D may be TRBD1 (6 bases). The CDR3 contains 15 residues. The V and J ends lost 2 bases and 2 bases respectively, with 13 bases between them. Per the germline V gene, CDR1 is SGHRS and CDR2 is YFSETQ. DNA of the CDR3: TGCGCCAGCAGCTTATTCGGACAGACTCAAGAGACCCAGTACTTC. It specifies CASSLFGQTQETQYF.

This clonotype was observed at least ten times. This rearrangement joins TRBV6-1 to TRBJ1-3; D gene uncertain. Germline CDR1 reads MNHNS; CDR2 reads SASEGT. CDR3 length: 14 amino acids. V was trimmed by 10 bases and J by 2 bases, leaving 15 bases between them. CDR3 nucleotide sequence: TGTGCCACCTCCCCCGGTCTGGCTGGAAACACCATATATTTT. This translates into CATSPGLAGNTIYF.

J is TRBJ1-1 and V is TRBV19; maybe TRBD1 (5 bases). The V end was cut by 2 bases, the J end by 3 bases, with 16 bases between. This CDR3 is built from 16 residues. Per germline, CDR1 LNHDA and CDR2 SQIVND (reference sequence). The CDR3 loop reads CASSIKGRRVYTEAFF. DNA of the CDR3: TGTGCCAGTAGTATAAAGGGACGGCGGGTTTACACTGAAGCTTTCTTT.

This clonotype showed up just a few times. The chain couples TRBV5-1 to TRBJ2-5; tentative D call: TRBD2 (6 bases). Germline assignment: CDR1 SGHRS and CDR2 YFSETQ. This CDR3 is 15 amino acids long. V was shortened by 6 bases and J by 1 base, with 16 bases between the two germline ends. The CDR3 DNA reads as TGCGCCAGCAAACGCCTAGGAGGGAGCCAAGAGACCCAGTACTTC. Amino acids: CASKRLGGSQETQYF. Combining the CDR3 with reference TRBV5-1 and TRBJ2-5 gives the whole variable domain KAGVTQTPRYLIKTRGQQVTLSCSPISGHRSVSWYQQTPGQGLQFLFEYFSETQRNKGNFPGRFSGRQFSNSRSEMNVSTLELGDSALYLCASKRLGGSQETQYFGPGTRLLVL.

This clonotype showed up just a few times. This chain joins TRBV3-1 and TRBJ2-1; D tentatively fits TRBD1 or TRBD2 (7 bases each). This CDR3 is built from 16 residues. Trimming took off 4 bases at V and 7 bases at J, with 20 bases between the two ends. CDR1 LGHDT and CDR2 YNNKEL come from the germline V gene (reference sequence). The CDR3 is CASSLQGGPGENEQFF. CDR3 DNA sequence: TGTGCCAGCAGCCTTCAGGGGGGGCCCGGGGAGAATGAGCAGTTCTTC.

This clonotype was observed a few times. This sequence joins TRBV4-1 and TRBJ2-1, with TRBD2 matching 8 bases. Germline CDR1 is MGHRA and CDR2 is YSYEKL. The CDR3 contains 15 residues. J gave up 6 bases and V 6 bases, and 10 bases lay outside the gene matches. The CDR3 sequence is CASRDFLGGANEQFF. As DNA, the CDR3 is TGCGCCAGCAGGGACTTCCTCGGGGGGGCCAATGAGCAGTTCTTC.

This clonotype was recorded at least ten times. The CDR3 loop is CATSTEMLDYGYTF. CDR3 coding DNA: TGTGCCACCTCCACAGAGATGCTCGACTATGGCTACACCTTC. This chain connects TRBV24-1 to TRBJ1-2; D is uncertain. The CDR3 runs 14 residues. Deletions cut 9 bases from V and 3 bases from J, with 16 bases between. Germline V gene lookup returns CDR1 KGHDR and CDR2 SFDVKD.

The chain has TRBV5-6 and TRBJ2-5; D possibly corresponds to TRBD2 (7 bases). Germline loops: CDR1 SGHDT, CDR2 YYEEEE. The CDR3 is 15 residues long. V lost 1 base and J 5 bases, leaving 15 bases between the germline ends. The CDR3 nucleotides are TGTGCCAGCAGCTTGAGGGGGGGGCCGGTGGAGACCCAGTACTTC. Residues: CASSLRGGPVETQYF.

This clonotype has a handful of counts. This chain connects TRBV9 to TRBJ2-1; D possibly matches TRBD1 or TRBD2 (5 bases each). CDR1 is SGDLS and CDR2 is YYNGEE in the germline V gene. V lost 5 bases to trimming and J lost 7 bases, with 10 bases between them. The CDR3 spans 12 residues. CDR3 protein: CASSGTGNEQFF. The DNA of the CDR3 is TGTGCCAGCAGTGGGACGGGGAATGAGCAGTTCTTC.

The chain joins TRBV6-7 to TRBJ1-5; no firm D call. TRBV6-7 counts as an open reading frame of uncertain function. The CDR3 contains 11 residues. The V end lost 6 bases, the J end lost 2 bases, and 2 bases lay between the germline ends. The CDR3 loop reads CASRRNQPQHF. The CDR3 DNA reads TGTGCCAGCAGGCGCAATCAGCCCCAGCATTTT.

This clonotype has a handful of counts. The rearrangement joins TRBV6-1 to TRBJ1-1; 7 positions agree with TRBD1. V dropped 5 bases and J dropped 5; count of bases not matched to a gene: 11. Germline CDR1 and CDR2: MNHNS and SASEGT. This CDR3 has 15 residues. The CDR3 bases are TGTGCCAGCAGTAATACTTGGGCAGGGGGGACTGAAGCTTTCTTT. Protein sequence: CASSNTWAGGTEAFF.

Many counts were recorded for this clonotype. The rearrangement links TRBV29-1 to TRBJ2-1, with 9 positions matching TRBD2. Germline V gene data show CDR1 as SQVTM and CDR2 as ANQGSEA. Trimming removed 4 bases from V and 12 bases from J; junction bases left unmatched: 4. The CDR3 extends over 11 amino acids. CDR3 sequence: CSVASGKVQFF. CDR3 in DNA: TGCAGCGTTGCTAGCGGGAAGGTGCAGTTCTTC.

This clonotype was recorded once. V usage is TRBV6-2 or TRBV6-3 and J usage is TRBJ2-7; maybe TRBD2 (6 bases). The V gene's germline CDR1 is MNHEY and CDR2 SVGEGT. The length of the CDR3 is 17 residues. V lost 3 bases to trimming and J lost 1 base, with 19 bases between them. The DNA of the CDR3 is TGTGCCAGCAGTTATTTTTTCGTTCGGGGGTTATCCTACGAGCAGTACTTC. This translates into CASSYFFVRGLSYEQYF.

V usage is TRBV29-1 and J usage is TRBJ2-7; no reliable D call. CDR3 size: 11 residues. Germline lookup yields CDR1 SQVTM and CDR2 ANQGSEA. V shed 5 bases and J shed 5 bases, with 10 bases lying between them. The DNA for the CDR3 is TGCAGCGTTTTCAAGCCGCACGAGCAGTACTTC. It is translated as CSVFKPHEQYF.

The table lists this clonotype with a few counts. This chain uses TRBV10-3 with TRBJ1-2, with no clear D. The CDR3 loop spans 14 amino acids. Germline lookup yields CDR1 ENHRY and CDR2 SYGVKD. Trimming took off 0 bases at V and 3 bases at J, with 8 bases between the two ends. CDR3 loop: CAISESGQHYGYTF. The CDR3 nucleotides are TGTGCCATCAGTGAGTCGGGTCAGCACTATGGCTACACCTTC.

The chain is built from TRBV7-2 and TRBJ2-1, with 10 bases identical to TRBD2. Germline V gene lookup returns CDR1 SGHTA and CDR2 FQGNSA. V was clipped by 1 base and J by 6 bases; unmatched bases: 3. There are 15 residues in the CDR3. CDR3 bases: TGTGCCAGCAGCTTAGTCAGCGGGAGGGTCAATGAGCAGTTCTTC. Translated, it gives CASSLVSGRVNEQFF.

This clonotype was observed a few times. The chain combines TRBV6-1 with TRBJ2-2; D is perhaps TRBD1 (6 bases). CDR3 length equals 13 residues. V lost 6 bases to trimming and J lost 6 bases, with 11 bases between them. CDR1 is MNHNS and CDR2 is SASEGT in the germline V gene. In nucleotides, the CDR3 is TGTGCCAGCAGAGTACAGGGTTCCGGGGAGCTGTTTTTT. Protein product: CASRVQGSGELFF.

This clonotype was seen many times. The genes are TRBV3-1 and TRBJ2-3; D is unresolved. CDR1 and CDR2 (germline): LGHDT, YNNKEL (reference sequence). There are 13 residues in the CDR3. Trimming removed 6 bases at V and 0 bases at J, with 7 bases between. The CDR3 region has the DNA TGTGCCAGCAGTTTGCGGAGCACAGATACGCAGTATTTT. Its translation is CASSLRSTDTQYF.

This clonotype was recorded only once. The J gene is TRBJ2-3, the V gene TRBV5-6; 11 bases are shared with TRBD2. Germline V CDR1 and CDR2: SGHDT, YYEEEE. This CDR3 contains 15 residues. J was trimmed by 6 bases and V by 4 bases; bases with no gene match: 7. The DNA for the CDR3 is TGTGCCAGCAGCCCTCTACTAGCGGGGGATGATACGCAGTATTTT. Translated: CASSPLLAGDDTQYF.

The chain uses TRBV5-6 and TRBJ1-1; unclear D gene. Germline CDR1 reads SGHDT; CDR2 reads YYEEEE. This CDR3 spans 16 amino acids. The V end was cut by 1 base, the J end by 1 base, with 14 bases between. CDR3 residues: CASSLYLVRRNTEAFF. CDR3 nucleotides: TGTGCCAGCAGCTTGTATCTGGTGAGGCGGAACACTGAAGCTTTCTTT.